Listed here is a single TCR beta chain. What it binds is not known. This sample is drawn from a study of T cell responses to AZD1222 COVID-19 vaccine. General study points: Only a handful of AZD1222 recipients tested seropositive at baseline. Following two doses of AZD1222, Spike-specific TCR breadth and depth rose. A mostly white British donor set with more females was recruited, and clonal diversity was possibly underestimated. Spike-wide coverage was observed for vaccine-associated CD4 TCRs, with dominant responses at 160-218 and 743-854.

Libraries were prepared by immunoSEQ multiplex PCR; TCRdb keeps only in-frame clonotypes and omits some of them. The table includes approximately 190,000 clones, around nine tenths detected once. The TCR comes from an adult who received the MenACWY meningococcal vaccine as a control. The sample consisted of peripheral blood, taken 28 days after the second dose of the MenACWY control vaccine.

The CDR3, as DNA: TGTGCCTGGAGTGTAGGCCAGGGGACCACTGAAGCTTTCTTT. Translated: CAWSVGQGTTEAFF. The V call is TRBV30, the J call TRBJ1-1; D might be TRBD1 (6 bases). The germline V and J ends were trimmed by 0 bases and 4 bases, with 12 bases remaining between them. The CDR3 spans 14 residues. CDR1 is GTSNPN, CDR2 SVGIG, per germline (reference sequence).